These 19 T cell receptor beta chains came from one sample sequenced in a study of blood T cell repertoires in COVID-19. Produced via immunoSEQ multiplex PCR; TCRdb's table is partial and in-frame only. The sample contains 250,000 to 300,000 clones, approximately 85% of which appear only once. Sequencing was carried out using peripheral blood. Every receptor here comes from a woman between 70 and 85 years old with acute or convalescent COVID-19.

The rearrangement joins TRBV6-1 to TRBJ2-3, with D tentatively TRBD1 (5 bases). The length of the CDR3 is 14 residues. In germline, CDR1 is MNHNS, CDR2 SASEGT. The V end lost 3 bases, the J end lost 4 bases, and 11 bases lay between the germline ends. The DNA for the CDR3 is TGTGCCAGCAGTGAGATCAGGGTACCAGATACGCAGTATTTT. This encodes CASSEIRVPDTQYF.

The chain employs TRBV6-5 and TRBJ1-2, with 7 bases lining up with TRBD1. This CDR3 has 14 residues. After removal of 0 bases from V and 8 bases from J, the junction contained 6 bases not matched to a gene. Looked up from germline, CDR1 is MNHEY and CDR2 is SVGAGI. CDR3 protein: CASSYSKGAIGYTF. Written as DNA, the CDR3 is TGTGCCAGCAGTTACTCTAAGGGGGCGATCGGCTACACCTTC.

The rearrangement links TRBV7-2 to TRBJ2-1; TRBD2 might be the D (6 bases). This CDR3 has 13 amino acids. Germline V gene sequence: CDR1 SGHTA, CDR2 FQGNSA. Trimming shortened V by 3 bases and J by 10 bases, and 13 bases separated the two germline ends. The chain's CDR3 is CASSFGRRREQFF. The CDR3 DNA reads TGTGCCAGCAGCTTTGGGAGGCGGAGAGAGCAGTTCTTC.

Here the CDR3 reads CASSTLLAGGRDEQFF. Here the CDR3 DNA reads TGTGCCAGTAGTACCCTCCTAGCGGGGGGGCGGGATGAGCAGTTCTTC. The rearrangement joins TRBV19 to TRBJ2-1; TRBD2 aligns across 12 bases. Germline CDR1 LNHDA, CDR2 SQIVND (reference sequence). V lost 4 bases, J lost 8 bases, and 9 bases stayed unmatched. The CDR3 covers 16 residues.

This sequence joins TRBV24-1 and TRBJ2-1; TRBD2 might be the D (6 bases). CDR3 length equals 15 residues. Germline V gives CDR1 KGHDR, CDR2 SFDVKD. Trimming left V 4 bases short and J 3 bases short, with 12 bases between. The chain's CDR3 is CATSEGGGDYNEQFF. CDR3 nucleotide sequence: TGTGCCACCAGTGAGGGTGGCGGGGACTACAATGAGCAGTTCTTC.

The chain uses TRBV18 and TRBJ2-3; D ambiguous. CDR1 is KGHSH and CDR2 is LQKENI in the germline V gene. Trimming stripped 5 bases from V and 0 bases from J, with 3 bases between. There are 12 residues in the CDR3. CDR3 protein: CASSYSTDTQYF. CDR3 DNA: TGTGCCAGCTCATATAGCACAGATACGCAGTATTTT.

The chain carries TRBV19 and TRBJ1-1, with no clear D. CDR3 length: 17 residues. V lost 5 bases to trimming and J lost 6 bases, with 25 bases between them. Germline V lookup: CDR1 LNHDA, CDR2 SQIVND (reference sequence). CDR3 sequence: CASSSRARPGAKAEAFF. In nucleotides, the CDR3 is TGTGCCAGTAGTTCCCGGGCCCGTCCGGGAGCCAAGGCTGAAGCTTTCTTT.

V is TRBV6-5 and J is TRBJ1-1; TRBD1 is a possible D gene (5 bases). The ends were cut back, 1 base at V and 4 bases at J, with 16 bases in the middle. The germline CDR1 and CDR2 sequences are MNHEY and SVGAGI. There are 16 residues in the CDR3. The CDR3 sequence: CASSYFTGARGTEAFF. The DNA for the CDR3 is TGTGCCAGCAGTTACTTCACAGGAGCAAGGGGCACTGAAGCTTTCTTT.

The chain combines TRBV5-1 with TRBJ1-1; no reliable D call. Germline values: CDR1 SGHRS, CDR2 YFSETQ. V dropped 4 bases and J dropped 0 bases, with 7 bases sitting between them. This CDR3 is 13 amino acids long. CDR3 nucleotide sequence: TGCGCCAGCAGCACCACAGTGAACACTGAAGCTTTCTTT. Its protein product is CASSTTVNTEAFF.

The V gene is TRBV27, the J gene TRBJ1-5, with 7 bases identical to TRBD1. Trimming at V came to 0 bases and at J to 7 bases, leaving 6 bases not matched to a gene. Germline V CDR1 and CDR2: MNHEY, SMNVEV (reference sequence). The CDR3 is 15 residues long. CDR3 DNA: TGTGCCAGCAGTTTATCGAGGGGGCGAGGACAGCCCCAGCATTTT. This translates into CASSLSRGRGQPQHF.

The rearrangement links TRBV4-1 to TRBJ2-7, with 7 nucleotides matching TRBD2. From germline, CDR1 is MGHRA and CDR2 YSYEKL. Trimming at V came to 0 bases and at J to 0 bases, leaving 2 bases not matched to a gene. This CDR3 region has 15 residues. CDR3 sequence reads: CASSQDRGVSYEQYF. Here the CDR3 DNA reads TGCGCCAGCAGCCAAGACCGGGGGGTCTCCTACGAGCAGTACTTC.

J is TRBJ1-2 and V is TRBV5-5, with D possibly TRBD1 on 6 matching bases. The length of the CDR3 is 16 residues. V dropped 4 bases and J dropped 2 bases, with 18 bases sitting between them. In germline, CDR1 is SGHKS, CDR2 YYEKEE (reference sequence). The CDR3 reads CASSPGGDTLNYGYTF. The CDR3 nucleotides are TGTGCCAGCAGCCCGGGAGGGGACACCCTAAACTATGGCTACACCTTC.

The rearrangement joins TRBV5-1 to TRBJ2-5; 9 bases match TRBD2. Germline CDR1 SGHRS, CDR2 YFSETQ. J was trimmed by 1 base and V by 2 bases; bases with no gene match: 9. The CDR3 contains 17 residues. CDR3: CASSLMGLAGSQETQYF. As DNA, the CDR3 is TGCGCCAGCAGCTTAATGGGGCTAGCGGGGAGCCAAGAGACCCAGTACTTC.

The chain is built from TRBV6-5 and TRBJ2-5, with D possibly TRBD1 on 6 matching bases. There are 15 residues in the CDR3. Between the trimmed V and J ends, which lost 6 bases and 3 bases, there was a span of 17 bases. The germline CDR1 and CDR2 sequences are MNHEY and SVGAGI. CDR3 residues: CASRQPFGTKETQYF. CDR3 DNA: TGTGCCAGCAGGCAACCTTTCGGGACAAAAGAGACCCAGTACTTC.

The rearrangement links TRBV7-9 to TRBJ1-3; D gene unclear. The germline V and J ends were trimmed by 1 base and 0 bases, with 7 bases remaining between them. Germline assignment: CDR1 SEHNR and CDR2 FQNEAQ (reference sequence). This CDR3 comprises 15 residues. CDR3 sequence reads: CASSLEQNSGNTIYF. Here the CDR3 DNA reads TGTGCCAGCAGCTTAGAGCAAAACTCTGGAAACACCATATATTTT.

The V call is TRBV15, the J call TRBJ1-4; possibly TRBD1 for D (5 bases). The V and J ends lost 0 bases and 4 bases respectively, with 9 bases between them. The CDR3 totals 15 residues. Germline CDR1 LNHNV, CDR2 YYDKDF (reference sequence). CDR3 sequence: CATSREGGINEKLFF. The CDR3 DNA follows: TGTGCCACCAGCAGAGAGGGGGGGATTAATGAAAAACTGTTTTTT. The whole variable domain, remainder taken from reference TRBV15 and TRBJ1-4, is DAMVIQNPRYQVTQFGKPVTLSCSQTLNHNVMYWYQQKSSQAPKLLFHYYDKDFNNEADTPDNFQSRRPNTSFCFLDIRSPGLGDTAMYLCATSREGGINEKLFFGSGTQLSVL.

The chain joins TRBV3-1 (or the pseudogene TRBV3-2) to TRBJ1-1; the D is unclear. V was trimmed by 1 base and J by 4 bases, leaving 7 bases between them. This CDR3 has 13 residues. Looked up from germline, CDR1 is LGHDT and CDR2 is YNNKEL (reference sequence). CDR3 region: CASSQATGTEAFF. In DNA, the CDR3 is TGTGCCAGCAGCCAAGCTACGGGCACTGAAGCTTTCTTT.

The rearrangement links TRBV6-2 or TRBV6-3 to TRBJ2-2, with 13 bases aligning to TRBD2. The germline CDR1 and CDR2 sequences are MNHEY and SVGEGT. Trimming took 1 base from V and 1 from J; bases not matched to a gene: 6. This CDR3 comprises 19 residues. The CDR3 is CASSYWTSGGPRNTGELFF. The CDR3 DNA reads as TGTGCCAGCAGTTACTGGACTAGCGGGGGCCCCCGGAACACCGGGGAGCTGTTTTTT.

CDR3 DNA sequence: TGTGCCAGCAGTTTAGATCCCTCGGGGTCTAACTATGGCTACACCTTC. This codes for CASSLDPSGSNYGYTF. V usage is TRBV27 and J usage is TRBJ1-2; D not resolved. The V end was cut by 2 bases, the J end by 0 bases, with 13 bases between. There are 16 residues in the CDR3. Germline V lookup: CDR1 MNHEY, CDR2 SMNVEV (reference sequence).